This T cell receptor beta chain was found in a study of beta chain features in type 1 diabetes. Broader study findings: All four CD4+ subsets from Type 1 diabetes patients carried moderately but significantly shorter TCRB CDR3s. Shorter templates might be favored by PCR, equally in patients and controls.

This clone appeared a few times. Its antigen is as yet unknown. Every bit of the isolated RNA underwent reverse transcription, so sequencing read expressed TCRB transcripts. The method was immunoSEQ multiplex PCR; TCRdb's version includes in-frame clones alone and lacks a portion of them. The sample lists almost 350,000 clones; roughly 8% were seen once. The material sequenced was central memory CD4+ T cells from blood. This TCR was recovered from a woman younger than 35 in good health.

CDR3 nucleotides: TGTGCCAGCAGCAGACGTGCCGACGAGACCCAGTACTTC. This codes for CASSRRADETQYF. The J gene is TRBJ2-5, the V gene TRBV6-5; no firm D call. V was shortened by 6 bases and J by 5 bases, with 13 bases between the two germline ends. This CDR3 region has 13 residues. Germline-derived CDR1 and CDR2 are MNHEY and SVGAGI.